The entry below describes one TCR beta chain. CDR1 and CDR2 (germline): SNHLY, FYNNEI. The V and J ends lost 4 bases and 0 bases, in that order; junction bases with no gene match: 12. The CDR3 contains 18 residues. Repertoires were generated with immunoSEQ multiplex PCR, while TCRdb's copy carries only in-frame clones and drops some. The sample contains 13,000 to 15,000 clones, around 38% of which appear only once. Irradiated stimulators labeled with violet dye, about 200,000 in number, were plated with about 200,000 CFSE-labeled responders. The data derive from a study of graft-versus-host responses after intestinal transplantation. Study as a whole: After anti-thymocyte globulin induction, recipients took tacrolimus and steroids for three to four years. Notes on the study in general: High graft-versus-host to host-versus-graft clonal ratios were found in allografts of patients who had graft-donor T cell macrochimerism. Among circulating GvH clones, peak levels were associated with early post-transplant declines in HvG clones.

The chain carries TRBV2 and TRBJ1-5; 7 nucleotides match TRBD1. The receptor's source is a human patient who received an intestinal transplant. The sample here was alloreactive CD4+ T cells from a mixed lymphocyte reaction culture, taken before intestinal transplant. Regarding subset: CFSE-low proliferating T cells sorted from approximately six-day pre-transplant mixed lymphocyte reaction (GvH or HvG direction). The CDR3 bases are TGTGCCAGCAGTGGAGGGGGACAGAGGGGGGATAGCAATCAGCCCCAGCATTTT. Translation gives CASSGGGQRGDSNQPQHF.